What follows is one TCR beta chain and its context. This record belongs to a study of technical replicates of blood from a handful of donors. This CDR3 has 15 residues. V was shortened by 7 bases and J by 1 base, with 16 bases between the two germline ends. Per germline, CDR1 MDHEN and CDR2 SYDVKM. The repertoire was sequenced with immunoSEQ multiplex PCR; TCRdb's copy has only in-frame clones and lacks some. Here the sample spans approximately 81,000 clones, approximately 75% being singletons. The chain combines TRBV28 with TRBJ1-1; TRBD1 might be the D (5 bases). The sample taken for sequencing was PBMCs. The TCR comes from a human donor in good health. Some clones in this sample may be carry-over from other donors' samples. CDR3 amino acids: CASTLWVRANTEAFF. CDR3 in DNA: TGTGCCAGCACCCTATGGGTCAGGGCGAACACTGAAGCTTTCTTT.